A selection of T cell receptor beta chains follows, all from one sample in a study of post-analysis software for immune sequencing data. Each CDR3 protein gets one entry after TCRdb re-called the PCR reads with MiXCR. The table shows hundreds of thousands of distinct CDR3 sequences, with roughly 45% occurring only once. Sequenced input: blood. Receptors originate from a girl between 10 and 17 years old with multiple sclerosis. Each CDR3 is given with its conserved first and last residue. The order of the fields is clone size, J gene, V gene, D gene, CDR3 protein, CDR3 DNA. D genes are given only for firm matches. Expanded clones are given a class, and other clones once, few, many or no size at all.

>NA|TRBJ2-7|TRBV30|NA
CAWSVWATGNYEQYF
TGTGCCTGGAGTGTATGGGCGACTGGTAACTACGAGCAGTACTTC
>NA|TRBJ1-5|TRBV7-2|NA
CASSLARFPRNQPQHF
TGTGCCAGCAGCTTAGCGAGATTTCCTAGAAATCAGCCCCAGCATTTT
>NA|TRBJ2-3|TRBV29-1|TRBD1
CSVEGTGRPDTQYF
TGCAGCGTTGAAGGGACAGGGAGGCCAGATACGCAGTATTTT
>few|TRBJ1-6|TRBV9|TRBD1
CASSVRSGQVPPSPLHF
TGTGCCAGCAGCGTACGGTCGGGACAGGTCCCACCTTCACCCCTCCACTTT
>few|TRBJ2-7|TRBV28|NA
CASSSASYEQYF
TGTGCCAGCAGCTCCGCTAGCTACGAGCAGTACTTC
>few|TRBJ2-6|TRBV20-1|TRBD1
CSANGQGWANVLTF
TGCAGTGCTAATGGACAGGGATGGGCCAACGTCCTGACTTTC
>few|TRBJ2-7|TRBV6-2/TRBV6-3|NA
CASSYFYEQYF
TGTGCCAGCAGTTATTTCTACGAGCAGTACTTC
>NA|TRBJ2-7|TRBV5-1|NA
CASSFAEQYVYEQYF
TGCGCCAGCAGCTTCGCAGAACAATATGTCTACGAGCAGTACTTC
>NA|TRBJ2-5|TRBV18|NA
CASSPTTHSETQYF
TGTGCCAGCTCACCAACGACACATTCGGAGACCCAGTACTTC
>NA|TRBJ2-7|TRBV4-1|TRBD2
CASSQVPPGGYEQYF
TGCGCCAGCAGCCAAGTCCCTCCGGGGGGCTACGAGCAGTACTTC
>NA|TRBJ1-2|TRBV7-9|NA
CASNQTPGRGYTF
TGTGCCTCGAATCAAACCCCCGGGCGTGGCTACACCTTC
>once|TRBJ2-7|TRBV28|NA
CASSLNRGPPYEQYF
TGTGCCAGCAGTTTAAATCGGGGGCCGCCCTACGAGCAGTACTTC
>few|TRBJ2-1|TRBV7-2|TRBD1
CASSLGGGQGKDEQFF
TGTGCCAGCAGCTTGGGAGGTGGACAGGGGAAGGATGAGCAGTTCTTC
>few|TRBJ2-7|TRBV7-2|TRBD1
CASSSTGATYEQYF
TGTGCCAGCAGCTCGACAGGGGCTACCTACGAGCAGTACTTC
>NA|TRBJ2-7|TRBV15|NA
CATSRDPSVDEQYF
TGTGCCACCAGCAGAGATCCGAGTGTAGACGAGCAGTACTTC
>NA|TRBJ2-3|TRBV15|NA
CATSRDVGDSTDTQYF
TGTGCCACCAGCAGAGATGTGGGTGACAGCACAGATACGCAGTATTTT
>NA|TRBJ2-7|TRBV10-2|TRBD2
CASTFGGTSISEQYF
TGCGCCAGCACTTTCGGAGGGACTAGCATTAGCGAGCAGTACTTC
>few|TRBJ2-5|TRBV7-3|NA
CASSLGPTGEQYF
TGTGCCAGCAGCTTAGGACCTACCGGGGAGCAGTACTTC
>many|TRBJ1-1|TRBV28|NA
CASSPPGPVGKFITEAFF
TGTGCCAGCAGCCCACCAGGACCGGTGGGTAAGTTTATCACTGAAGCTTTCTTT
>once|TRBJ2-7|TRBV12-3/TRBV12-4|NA
CARSLETGGNYEQYF
TGTGCCCGCAGTTTAGAAACAGGTGGTAACTACGAGCAGTACTTC
>NA|TRBJ2-3|TRBV28|NA
CASSTRGSEADTQYF
TGTGCCAGCAGTACCCGGGGTAGCGAGGCTGATACGCAGTATTTT
>few|TRBJ1-6|TRBV6-5|TRBD1
CASSYTRQGTSPLHF
TGTGCCAGCAGTTACACCAGACAGGGAACTTCACCCCTCCACTTT
>NA|TRBJ2-3|TRBV28|TRBD2
CASSPFSREGDTQYF
TGTGCCAGCAGCCCCTTCTCGCGGGAGGGGGATACGCAGTATTTT
>many|TRBJ2-7|TRBV29-1|TRBD1
CSVVDRGTFYEQYF
TGCAGCGTTGTTGACAGGGGGACTTTCTACGAGCAGTACTTC
>NA|TRBJ2-7|TRBV4-1|TRBD2
CASSQEYRTSGSYEQYF
TGCGCCAGCAGCCAAGAGTATCGGACTAGCGGGAGTTACGAGCAGTACTTC
>NA|TRBJ2-4|TRBV5-1|TRBD1
CASSQFRDRENIRYF
TGCGCCAGCAGCCAATTCCGGGACAGGGAAAACATTCGGTACTTC
>NA|TRBJ1-2|TRBV3-1|NA
CASRHGLANYGYTF
TGTGCCAGCAGGCACGGATTAGCTAACTATGGCTACACCTTC
>NA|TRBJ2-5|TRBV7-9|TRBD2
CASSSTSSYEQYF
TGTGCCAGCAGCTCGACTAGCAGCTACGAACAGTACTTC
>NA|TRBJ1-6|TRBV27|TRBD1
CASSYMGQTNSPLHF
TGTGCCAGCAGTTACATGGGACAGACAAATTCACCCCTCCACTTT
>few|TRBJ1-2|TRBV27|NA
CASSLHRDYGYTF
TGTGCCAGTAGTTTACACAGGGACTATGGCTACACCTTC
>NA|TRBJ2-7|TRBV27|NA
CASSSDPAYEQYF
TGTGCCAGCAGTTCTGACCCAGCCTACGAGCAGTACTTC
>NA|TRBJ1-2|TRBV14|TRBD1
CASSRTGTLAYGYTF
TGTGCCAGCAGCCGGACAGGGACTTTGGCCTATGGCTACACCTTC